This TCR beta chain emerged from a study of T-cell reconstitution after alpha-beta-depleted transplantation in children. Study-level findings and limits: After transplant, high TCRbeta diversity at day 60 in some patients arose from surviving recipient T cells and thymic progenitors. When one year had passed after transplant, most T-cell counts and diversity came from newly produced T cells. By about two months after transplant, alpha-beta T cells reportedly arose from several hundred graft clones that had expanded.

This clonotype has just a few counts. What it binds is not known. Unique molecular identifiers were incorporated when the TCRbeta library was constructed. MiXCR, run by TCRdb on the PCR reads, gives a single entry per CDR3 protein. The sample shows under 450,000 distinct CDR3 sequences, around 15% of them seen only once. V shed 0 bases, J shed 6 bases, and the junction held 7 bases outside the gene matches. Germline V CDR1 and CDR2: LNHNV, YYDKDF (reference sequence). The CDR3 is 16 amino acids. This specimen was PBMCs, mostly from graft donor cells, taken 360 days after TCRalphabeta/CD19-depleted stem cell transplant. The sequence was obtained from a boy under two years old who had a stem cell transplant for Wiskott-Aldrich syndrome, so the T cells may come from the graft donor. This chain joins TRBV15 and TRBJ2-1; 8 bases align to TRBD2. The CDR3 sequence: CATSRDSGGAGNEQFF. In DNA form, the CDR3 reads TGTGCCACCAGCAGAGATTCGGGGGGGGCGGGCAATGAGCAGTTCTTC.